Listed below are T cell receptor beta chains from one sample, sequenced in a study of CD8+CD57+ T cells in acquired aplastic anemia. In TCRdb, the reads were re-called with MiXCR into one record per CDR3 protein. The table includes around 150,000 distinct CDR3 sequences, roughly 40% detected once. Sequencing input: sorted CD4+, CD8+, or CD8+CD57+ T cells (not recorded which) from PBMCs. The receptors stem from a human donor in good health, serving as a control. Each CDR3 is given with its conserved first and last residue. D genes are given only for firm matches. Size is omitted from some rows. Given values are once, few, many or a class for expanded clones.

size	V	J	D	DNA	CDR3
many	TRBV19	TRBJ1-5	-	TGTGCCAGTAGTATAGTGGGGGGGAACAGGCTTAGCAATCAGCCCCAGCATTTT	CASSIVGGNRLSNQPQHF
few	TRBV3-1	TRBJ2-2	-	TGTGCCAGCAGCCAAGTACAGAACACCGGGGAGCTGTTTTTT	CASSQVQNTGELFF
many	TRBV25-1	TRBJ1-5	TRBD1	TGTGCCAGCAGTGAAGGAGGAGGGGGCGGGCCCCAGCATTTT	CASSEGGGGGPQHF
-	TRBV10-3	TRBJ1-6	-	TGTGCCATTAGTACAGGGCCACGTTCACCCCTCCACTTT	CAISTGPRSPLHF
many	TRBV9	TRBJ2-3	-	TGTGCCAGCAGCGTAGATTGGCGGAGCAGCACAGATACGCAGTATTTT	CASSVDWRSSTDTQYF
-	TRBV15	TRBJ1-2	-	TGTGCCACCAGCACCCGGGACGGCTATGGCTACGCCTTC	CATSTRDGYGYAF
-	TRBV9	TRBJ2-7	-	TGTGCCAGCAGCGTAGTGGGACAAACCTACGAGCAGTACTTC	CASSVVGQTYEQYF
many	TRBV5-1	TRBJ2-5	-	TGCGCCAGCAGCGTCCAAGAGACCCAGTACTTC	CASSVQETQYF
-	TRBV6-2/TRBV6-3	TRBJ2-3	TRBD2	TGTGCCTGCAGTTACTCCGGGACTAGCGGGATGGATACGCAGTATTTT	CACSYSGTSGMDTQYF
many	TRBV3-1	TRBJ1-1	-	TGTGCCAGCAGCGGGAGTCTTGAAGCTTTCTTT	CASSGSLEAFF
-	TRBV13	TRBJ2-7	-	TGTGCCAGCAGCTTATCAATGGGGTACGAGCAGTACTTC	CASSLSMGYEQYF
-	TRBV7-2	TRBJ1-1	-	TGTGCCAGCAGCCCGAGAACTGAAGCTTTCTTT	CASSPRTEAFF
many	TRBV29-1	TRBJ1-1	-	TGCAGTTCTGGGGGGTTCCAGAACACTGAAGCTTTCTTT	CSSGGFQNTEAFF
many	TRBV10-2	TRBJ2-2	-	TGCGCCAGCACTGCACTACGAAACACCGGGGAGCTGTTTTTT	CASTALRNTGELFF
-	TRBV25-1	TRBJ1-1	-	-	CASIYLCSVVRLNTEAFF
-	TRBV7-9	TRBJ1-1	-	TGCGCCAGCAGCTTATCAGGGGAGAACACTGAAGCTTTCTTT	CASSLSGENTEAFF
-	TRBV11-3	TRBJ1-5	TRBD1	TGTGCCAGCAGCATCGGACAGGCCAATCAGCCCCAGCATTTT	CASSIGQANQPQHF
-	TRBV29-1	TRBJ1-2	-	TGCAGCGTTGACGGGGGAAACTATGGCTACACCTTC	CSVDGGNYGYTF
-	TRBV5-1	TRBJ2-1	TRBD2	TGCGCCAGCAGCTTGATTAGTCGGCTAGCGGGCAGGCACAATGTAGAGCAGTTCTTC	CASSLISRLAGRHNVEQFF
many	TRBV20-1	TRBJ2-3	-	TGCAGTGCTGCCCAGTTTCTACGCACAGATACGCAGTATTTT	CSAAQFLRTDTQYF
once	TRBV10-3	TRBJ1-1	-	TGTGCCATCAGTGTAACTGAGAACACTGAAGCTTTCTTT	CAISVTENTEAFF
many	TRBV4-2	TRBJ2-6	TRBD1	TGTGCCAGCAGCCAAGCCGCTTCGACAGGGTGGGATCGTGGGGCCAACGTCCTGACTTTC	CASSQAASTGWDRGANVLTF
-	TRBV7-9	TRBJ2-7	-	TGTGCCAGCAGCTTAGGCAGGGACTACGAGCAGTACTTC	CASSLGRDYEQYF
-	TRBV9	TRBJ2-3	-	TGTGCCAGCAGCGTAGTGGACGGGACAGATACGCAGTATTTT	CASSVVDGTDTQYF
-	TRBV19	TRBJ2-3	-	TGTGCCAGTAAAACCACAGATACGCAGTATTTT	CASKTTDTQYF
few	TRBV3-1	TRBJ1-4	-	TGTGCCAGCAGCCCGCCGGGGGGACATGGAGAAAAACTGTTTTTT	CASSPPGGHGEKLFF
many	TRBV24-1	TRBJ2-3	TRBD2	TGTGCCACCAGTGGGGGGGGTACTAGCCCCCCTTACACAGATACGCAGTATTTT	CATSGGGTSPPYTDTQYF
many	TRBV5-1	TRBJ2-2	TRBD2	TGCGCCAGCAGCTGGACTAGCGGGAGCACCGGGGAGCTGTTTTTT	CASSWTSGSTGELFF
many	TRBV12-3/TRBV12-4	TRBJ1-2	-	TGTGCCAGCAGCCGGGGGGTAAACTATGGCTACACCTTC	CASSRGVNYGYTF
many	TRBV5-1	TRBJ2-2	TRBD1	TGCGCCAGCAGCTTTATGGCAGGGGGTAGCGGGGAGCTGTTTTTT	CASSFMAGGSGELFF
many	TRBV6-1	TRBJ2-1	TRBD2	TGTGCCAGCAGACTAGCGGGAGCTCATGAGCAGTTCTTC	CASRLAGAHEQFF
many	TRBV12-3/TRBV12-4	TRBJ2-1	TRBD2	TGTGCCAGCACCAGGGCTAGCGGGGGATACAATGAGCAGTTCTTC	CASTRASGGYNEQFF
many	TRBV20-1	TRBJ1-2	-	TGCAGTGCTGCCGACGGTAACTATGGCTACACCTTC	CSAADGNYGYTF
-	TRBV2	TRBJ1-6	-	TGTGCCAGCAGTGAAGCGCTGTGGGGGAAGGATTCACCCCTCCACTTT	CASSEALWGKDSPLHF
-	TRBV5-1	TRBJ2-5	-	TGCGCCAGCAGCGTATGGCAGGGTATTGGGCAAGAGACCCAGTACTTC	CASSVWQGIGQETQYF
many	TRBV12-3/TRBV12-4	TRBJ1-2	-	TGTGCCAGCAGTTTAGATGGGGGACCTTATGGCTACACCTTC	CASSLDGGPYGYTF
-	TRBV5-1	TRBJ2-4	-	TGCGCCAGCAGTCTAACCGGGGGTAGCAAAAACATTCAGTACTTC	CASSLTGGSKNIQYF
medium-sized	TRBV15	TRBJ2-6	-	TGTGCCACCAGCACGACTGGCCTTAGCTCTGGGGCCAACGTCCTGACTTTC	CATSTTGLSSGANVLTF
many	TRBV7-2	TRBJ2-3	-	TGTGCCAGCAGCTTAGGGCAGGGCAAGATCGTCACGCAGTATTTT	CASSLGQGKIVTQYF
many	TRBV5-1	TRBJ2-5	TRBD1	TGCGCCAGCAGCGATCCGGGACAGGCCCTAGAGACCCAGTACTTC	CASSDPGQALETQYF
-	TRBV10-3	TRBJ2-1	TRBD2	TGTGCCAGCGCCGGGACTAGCCGGGAGCAGTTCTTC	CASAGTSREQFF
once	TRBV10-2	TRBJ2-7	-	TGTGCCAGCAGCTACCGGGGCCACGAGCAGTACTTC	CASSYRGHEQYF
-	TRBV29-1	TRBJ2-1	-	TGCAGCGTTGAGGTAGCATACAATGAGCAGTTCTTC	CSVEVAYNEQFF
many	TRBV20-1	TRBJ1-6	TRBD1	TGCAGTGCTTCCAGGGACAGTAATTCACCCCTCCACTTT	CSASRDSNSPLHF
many	TRBV7-2	TRBJ2-5	-	TGTGCCAGCACCTTAGCGGCAGGAGAGACCCAGTACTTC	CASTLAAGETQYF
many	TRBV20-1	TRBJ1-1	-	TGCAGTGCTAGAGAAGGGGCGGGGCGCACTGAAGCTTTCTTT	CSAREGAGRTEAFF
-	TRBV10-3	TRBJ2-1	-	TGTGCCATCCGGCGGGATAGCTCCTACAATGAGCAGTTCTTC	CAIRRDSSYNEQFF
-	TRBV19	TRBJ2-7	-	TGTGCCAGTAGTATCAGGCCAGGGGACGCCTACGAGCAGTACTTC	CASSIRPGDAYEQYF